A single sample is the source of the 26 T cell receptor beta chains below, sequenced in a study of technical replicates of blood from a few donors. This table comes from immunoSEQ multiplex PCR, and its TCRdb copy is limited to in-frame clones, with some not included. The data hold around 77,000 clones, with roughly 92% observed a single time. The source material was T cells isolated from PBMCs. Receptor source: a human donor in good health.

The chain recombines TRBV7-2 with TRBJ2-5; D is possibly TRBD2 (6 bases). The CDR3 length is 15 residues. Germline V lookup: CDR1 SGHTA, CDR2 FQGNSA. Deletions cut 7 bases from V and 4 bases from J, with 19 bases between. CDR3 bases: TGTGCCAGCACCGGGCGGGTGGGAGGTGGAGAGACCCAGTACTTC. Residues: CASTGRVGGGETQYF.

The chain combines TRBV7-2 with TRBJ2-3; TRBD2 is a possible D gene (5 bases). The CDR3 extends over 14 amino acids. Germline-derived CDR1 and CDR2 are SGHTA and FQGNSA. V was clipped by 2 bases and J by 2 bases, with 8 bases between them. The CDR3 region is CASSLQAVTDTQYF. Here the CDR3 DNA reads TGTGCCAGCAGCTTACAAGCGGTCACAGATACGCAGTATTTT.

This clone was counted once. The V gene is TRBV19, the J gene TRBJ2-7, with 9 nucleotides matching TRBD1. The germline V gene has CDR1 LNHDA and CDR2 SQIVND (reference sequence). V gave up 5 bases and J gave up 6 bases; unmatched junction bases: 11. The CDR3 is made up of 15 amino acids. CDR3 region: CASSFPGQGIGEQYF. CDR3 sequence (DNA): TGTGCCAGTAGTTTCCCGGGACAGGGTATTGGCGAGCAGTACTTC.

The chain recombines TRBV10-2 with TRBJ1-2, with D maybe TRBD1 (6 bases). Germline CDR1 WSHSY, CDR2 SAAADI. The CDR3 has 12 amino acids. DNA of the CDR3: TGCGCTAGCTCGGACAGATCCTATGGCTACACCTTC. Its translation is CASSDRSYGYTF.

V gene TRBV10-3 combines with J gene TRBJ2-7, with TRBD1 matching over 7 bases. Germline-derived CDR1 and CDR2 are ENHRY and SYGVKD. Losses at the gene ends were 10 bases for V and 3 bases for J; bases not matched to a gene: 6. The CDR3 consists of 12 residues. The DNA for the CDR3 is TGTGCCACAGGACAGGATAACTACGAGCAGTACTTC. It specifies CATGQDNYEQYF.

The chain links TRBV29-1 to TRBJ2-7, with D maybe TRBD2 (6 bases). Looked up from germline, CDR1 is SQVTM and CDR2 is ANQGSEA. The V gene lost 4 bases and the J gene lost 5 bases, with 18 bases spanning the gap. This CDR3 is built from 14 residues. The DNA of the CDR3 is TGCAGCGTTGGGGGATCTCGCGGGATCGACGAGCAGTACTTC. Translating gives CSVGGSRGIDEQYF.

The V gene is TRBV7-8, the J gene TRBJ1-1, with 7 bases fitting TRBD1. After removal of 4 bases from V and 4 bases from J, the junction contained 6 bases not matched to a gene. The CDR3 length is 14 residues. Germline V gives CDR1 SGHVS, CDR2 FQNEAQ. CDR3 amino acids: CASSYRGSGTEAFF. CDR3 nucleotide sequence: TGTGCCAGCAGCTACAGGGGATCGGGCACTGAAGCTTTCTTT.

The genes are TRBV28 and TRBJ2-7; 7 positions agree with TRBD1. The CDR3 length is 15 residues. Germline CDR1 reads MDHEN; CDR2 reads SYDVKM. After removal of 5 bases from V and 2 bases from J, the junction contained 9 bases not matched to a gene. CDR3 sequence reads: CASSPATGKAYEQYF. As DNA, the CDR3 is TGTGCCAGCAGTCCAGCGACAGGGAAAGCCTACGAGCAGTACTTC.

This chain links TRBV7-9 with TRBJ1-1; maybe TRBD1 (6 bases). CDR3 size: 14 residues. Germline lookup yields CDR1 SEHNR and CDR2 FQNEAQ (reference sequence). The ends were cut back, 5 bases at V and 5 bases at J, with 15 bases in the middle. The CDR3 region has the DNA TGTGCCAGCAGCCCGGTTGGGGGCGGGACTGAAGCTTTCTTT. This sequence encodes CASSPVGGGTEAFF.

The V and J genes are TRBV19 and TRBJ1-2; D gene uncertain. The V and J ends lost 3 bases and 4 bases respectively, with 12 bases between them. The germline V gene encodes CDR1 LNHDA and CDR2 SQIVND (reference sequence). The CDR3 runs to 14 residues. The CDR3 sequence is CASSMVAGSYGYTF. Here the CDR3 DNA reads TGTGCCAGTAGTATGGTTGCAGGTAGCTATGGCTACACCTTC.

The chain couples TRBV9 to TRBJ1-1, with D unclear. The CDR3 runs to 13 residues. Trimming took off 1 base at V and 1 base at J, with 5 bases between the two ends. Germline V gives CDR1 SGDLS, CDR2 YYNGEE. CDR3 sequence reads: CASSVRENTEAFF. The CDR3 DNA is TGTGCCAGCAGCGTACGAGAGAACACTGAAGCTTTCTTT.

The genes are TRBV11-2 and TRBJ2-4; D is perhaps TRBD1 (5 bases). V lost 5 bases and J 0 bases, leaving 11 bases between the germline ends. The CDR3 is made up of 15 amino acids. Germline-derived CDR1 and CDR2 are SGHAT and FQNNGV. CDR3 protein: CASSEGVLAKNIQYF. The DNA for the CDR3 is TGTGCCAGCAGCGAAGGGGTACTAGCCAAAAACATTCAGTACTTC.

The rearrangement joins TRBV10-3 to TRBJ2-1; TRBD1 aligns across 9 bases. Unmatched junction bases numbered 0, after V lost 0 bases and J lost 0 bases. Germline loops: CDR1 ENHRY, CDR2 SYGVKD. The CDR3 is made up of 16 amino acids. Here the CDR3 DNA reads TGTGCCATCAGTGAGTCGGGACAGGGCTCCTACAATGAGCAGTTCTTC. Amino acids: CAISESGQGSYNEQFF.

The V gene is TRBV4-2, the J gene TRBJ2-4, with D possibly TRBD2 on 6 matching bases. The V gene's germline CDR1 is LGHNA and CDR2 YNFKEQ. The CDR3 covers 13 residues. V lost 4 bases and J 6 bases, leaving 10 bases between the germline ends. Here the CDR3 DNA reads TGTGCCAGCAGCCCGGGGCGGGGAAACATTCAGTACTTC. It is translated as CASSPGRGNIQYF.

This chain joins TRBV11-2 and TRBJ2-7; D may be TRBD1 (5 bases). The CDR3 sequence is 14 residues long. Germline V gene lookup returns CDR1 SGHAT and CDR2 FQNNGV. V was shortened by 5 bases and J by 1 base, with 12 bases between the two germline ends. Here the CDR3 DNA reads TGTGCCAGCAGCAGGGGTGGTGTGTCCTACGAGCAGTACTTC. It yields the protein CASSRGGVSYEQYF.

The chain couples TRBV7-8 to TRBJ1-5; TRBD1 matches at 8 bases. This CDR3 is built from 16 residues. V was pared by 5 bases and J by 7 bases, with 13 bases of the junction left unmatched. Germline CDR1 reads SGHVS; CDR2 reads FQNEAQ. The CDR3, as DNA: TGTGCCAGCAGCCCCCTTGGGTGGCAGGGGGCCCAGCCCCAGCATTTT. Amino acids: CASSPLGWQGAQPQHF.

The chain employs TRBV6-6 and TRBJ2-7, with 8 bases aligning to TRBD2. Trimming removed 10 bases from V and 0 bases from J; junction bases left unmatched: 11. The CDR3 contains 15 residues. In germline, CDR1 is MNHNY, CDR2 SVGAGI (reference sequence). The CDR3, as DNA: TGTGCCATACGAGAGGGACTAGGGAGCTCCTACGAGCAGTACTTC. Protein sequence: CAIREGLGSSYEQYF.

V usage is TRBV7-2 and J usage is TRBJ2-7; tentative D call: TRBD1 (5 bases). This CDR3 spans 16 amino acids. The V gene's germline CDR1 is SGHTA and CDR2 FQGNSA. Deletions cut 3 bases from V and 6 bases from J, with 21 bases between. For the CDR3, the DNA is TGTGCCAGCAGCTTCAGTACAGGCCTAGTTTCGGGCGAGCAGTACTTC. Protein sequence: CASSFSTGLVSGEQYF.

This clone was recorded once. The chain joins TRBV4-2 to TRBJ2-3; TRBD2 might be the D (6 bases). V was shortened by 4 bases and J by 0 bases, with 14 bases between the two germline ends. Per germline, CDR1 LGHNA and CDR2 YNFKEQ. The CDR3 length is 16 residues. CDR3: CASSPIGSSSTDTQYF. As DNA, the CDR3 is TGTGCCAGCAGCCCCATCGGGAGCTCGAGCACAGATACGCAGTATTTT.

The chain links TRBV7-9 to TRBJ2-5; 14 bases agree with TRBD2. Germline trimming cut 5 bases from V and 2 bases from J; bases unmatched to any gene: 4. The germline V gene has CDR1 SEHNR and CDR2 FQNEAQ (reference sequence). The CDR3 spans 16 residues. The chain's CDR3 is CASSLGTSGRQETQYF. DNA for the CDR3: TGTGCCAGCAGCCTAGGGACTAGCGGGAGACAAGAGACCCAGTACTTC.

J is TRBJ1-1 and V is TRBV27; a possible D gene is TRBD1 (5 bases). The CDR3 totals 13 residues. The V and J ends lost 5 bases and 4 bases respectively, with 11 bases between them. Germline values: CDR1 MNHEY, CDR2 SMNVEV (reference sequence). For the CDR3, the DNA is TGTGCCAGCAGTCTCTTGGGGGGCACTGAAGCTTTCTTT. Its translation: CASSLLGGTEAFF.

This clone appeared a few times. The V gene is TRBV5-1, the J gene TRBJ2-2; maybe TRBD2 (5 bases). The length of the CDR3 is 14 residues. V shed 0 bases and J shed 8 bases, with 11 bases lying between them. From germline, CDR1 is SGHRS and CDR2 YFSETQ. The CDR3 is CASSLVLDQGELFF. The DNA of the CDR3 is TGCGCCAGCAGCTTGGTACTAGACCAAGGGGAGCTGTTTTTT.

The chain employs TRBV30 and TRBJ2-5, with D perhaps TRBD1 (6 bases). The V gene lost 4 bases and the J gene lost 5 bases, with 17 bases spanning the gap. Germline V gene lookup returns CDR1 GTSNPN and CDR2 SVGIG (reference sequence). This CDR3 contains 14 residues. Written as DNA, the CDR3 is TGTGCCTGGAAACACAGGGCCACCCATGAGACCCAGTACTTC. It translates to CAWKHRATHETQYF.

This chain connects TRBV11-1 to TRBJ1-5, with 7 bases identical to TRBD1. After removal of 5 bases from V and 8 bases from J, the junction contained 6 bases not matched to a gene. This CDR3 has 13 amino acids. CDR1 SGHAT and CDR2 FQDESV come from the germline V gene (reference sequence). The CDR3 spells CASSRDRDEPQHF. CDR3 DNA: TGTGCCAGCAGCCGCGACAGGGATGAGCCCCAGCATTTT.

The chain joins TRBV9 to TRBJ2-1; D remains ambiguous. In germline, CDR1 is SGDLS, CDR2 YYNGEE. This CDR3 is 15 amino acids long. Trimming cost V 4 bases and J 0 bases, with 11 bases left between them. CDR3 coding DNA: TGTGCCAGCAGCCCCCGGTCTAGCTCCTACAATGAGCAGTTCTTC. This gives the protein CASSPRSSSYNEQFF.

This sequence joins TRBV7-3 and TRBJ2-5, with D tentatively TRBD2 (6 bases). Deletions cut 5 bases from V and 1 base from J, with 8 bases between. Per germline, CDR1 SGHTA and CDR2 FQGTGA. The CDR3 loop spans 13 amino acids. CDR3 sequence: CASSRGSQETQYF. The CDR3 coding sequence is TGTGCCAGCAGCCGGGGGTCCCAAGAGACCCAGTACTTC.